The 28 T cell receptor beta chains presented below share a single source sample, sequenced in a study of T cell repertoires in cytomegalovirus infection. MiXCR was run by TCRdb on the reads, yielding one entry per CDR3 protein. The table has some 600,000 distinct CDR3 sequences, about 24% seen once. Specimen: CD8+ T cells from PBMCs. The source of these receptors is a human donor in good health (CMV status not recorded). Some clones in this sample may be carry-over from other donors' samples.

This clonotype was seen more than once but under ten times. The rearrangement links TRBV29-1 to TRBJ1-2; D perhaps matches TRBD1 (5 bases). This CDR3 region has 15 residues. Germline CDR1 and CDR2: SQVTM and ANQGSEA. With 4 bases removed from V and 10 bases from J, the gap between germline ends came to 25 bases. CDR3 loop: CSVVTSSVGGLDYTF. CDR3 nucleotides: TGCAGCGTTGTTACAAGTTCAGTGGGGGGATTGGACTACACCTTC.

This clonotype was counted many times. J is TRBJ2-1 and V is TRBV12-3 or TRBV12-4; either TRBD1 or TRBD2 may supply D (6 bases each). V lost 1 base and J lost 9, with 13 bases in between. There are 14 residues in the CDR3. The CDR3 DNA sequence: TGTGCCAGCAGTTTAGTTCCGGGGGCGGGTGAGCAGTTCTTC. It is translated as CASSLVPGAGEQFF.

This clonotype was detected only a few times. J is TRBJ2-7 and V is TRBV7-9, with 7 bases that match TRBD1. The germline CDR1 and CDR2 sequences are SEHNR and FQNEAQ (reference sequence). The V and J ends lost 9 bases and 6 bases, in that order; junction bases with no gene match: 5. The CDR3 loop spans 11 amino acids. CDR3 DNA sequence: TGTGCCAGTCGGACAGGTCTCGAGCAGTACTTC. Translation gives CASRTGLEQYF. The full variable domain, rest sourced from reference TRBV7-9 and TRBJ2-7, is DTGVSQNPRHKITKRGQNVTFRCDPISEHNRLYWYRQTLGQGPEFLTYFQNEAQLEKSRLLSDRFSAERPKGSFSTLEIQRTEQGDSAMYLCASRTGLEQYFGPGTRLTVT.

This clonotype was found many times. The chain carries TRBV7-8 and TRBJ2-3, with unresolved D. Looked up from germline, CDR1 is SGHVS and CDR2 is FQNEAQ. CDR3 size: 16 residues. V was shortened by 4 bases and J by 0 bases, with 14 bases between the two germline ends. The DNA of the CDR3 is TGTGCCAGCAGCTCGCGACTGGCTTCTAGCACAGATACGCAGTATTTT. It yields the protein CASSSRLASSTDTQYF. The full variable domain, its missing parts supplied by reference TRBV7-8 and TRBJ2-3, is GAGVSQSPRYKVAKRGQDVALRCDPISGHVSLFWYQQALGQGPEFLTYFQNEAQLDKSGLPSDRFFAERPEGSVSTLKIQRTQQEDSAVYLCASSSRLASSTDTQYFGPGTRLTVL.

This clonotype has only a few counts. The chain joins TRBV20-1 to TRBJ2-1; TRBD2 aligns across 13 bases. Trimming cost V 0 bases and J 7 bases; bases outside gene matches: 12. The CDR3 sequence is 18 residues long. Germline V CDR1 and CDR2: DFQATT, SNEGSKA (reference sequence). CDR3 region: CSAREKGTSGGARNEQFF. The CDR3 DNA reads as TGCAGTGCTAGAGAAAAGGGAACTAGCGGGGGGGCGAGGAATGAGCAGTTCTTC.

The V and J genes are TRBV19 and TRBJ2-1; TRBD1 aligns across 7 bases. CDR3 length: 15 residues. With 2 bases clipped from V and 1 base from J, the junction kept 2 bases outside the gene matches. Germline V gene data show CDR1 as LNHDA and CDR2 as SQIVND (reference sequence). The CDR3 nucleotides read TGTGCCAGTAGTATACCAGGGGGATCCTACAATGAGCAGTTCTTC. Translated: CASSIPGGSYNEQFF. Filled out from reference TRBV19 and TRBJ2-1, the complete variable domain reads DGGITQSPKYLFRKEGQNVTLSCEQNLNHDAMYWYRQDPGQGLRLIYYSQIVNDFQKGDIAEGYSVSREKKESFPLTVTSAQKNPTAFYLCASSIPGGSYNEQFFGPGTRLTVL.

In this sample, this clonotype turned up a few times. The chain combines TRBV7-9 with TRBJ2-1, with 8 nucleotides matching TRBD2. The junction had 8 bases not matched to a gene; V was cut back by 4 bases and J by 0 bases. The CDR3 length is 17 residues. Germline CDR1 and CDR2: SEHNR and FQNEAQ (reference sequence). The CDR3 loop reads CASSSHRLASSYNEQFF. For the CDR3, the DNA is TGTGCCAGCAGCTCCCACCGACTAGCGAGCTCCTACAATGAGCAGTTCTTC.

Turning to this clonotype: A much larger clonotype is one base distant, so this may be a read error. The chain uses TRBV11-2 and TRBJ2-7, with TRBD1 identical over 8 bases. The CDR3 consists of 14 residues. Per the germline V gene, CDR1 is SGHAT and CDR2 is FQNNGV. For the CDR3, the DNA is TGTGTCAGCAGCTTCGGACAGGGAGGCTTCGAGCAGTACTTC. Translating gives CVSSFGQGGFEQYF.

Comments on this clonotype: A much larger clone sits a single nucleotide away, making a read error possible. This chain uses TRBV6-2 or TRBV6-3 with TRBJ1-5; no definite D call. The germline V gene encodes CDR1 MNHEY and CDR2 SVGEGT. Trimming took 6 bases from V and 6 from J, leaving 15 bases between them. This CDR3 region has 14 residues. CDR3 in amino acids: CASRSQEARQPQHF. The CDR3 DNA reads TGTGCCAGCAGGAGTCAGGAGGCTCGTCAGCCCCAGCATTTT.

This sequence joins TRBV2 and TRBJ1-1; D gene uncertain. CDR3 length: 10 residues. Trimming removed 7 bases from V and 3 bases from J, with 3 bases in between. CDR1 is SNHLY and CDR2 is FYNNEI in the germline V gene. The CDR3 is CASIDTEAFF. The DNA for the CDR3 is TGTGCCAGCATTGACACTGAAGCTTTCTTT. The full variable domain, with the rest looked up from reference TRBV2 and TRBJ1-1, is EPEVTQTPSHQVTQMGQEVILRCVPISNHLYFYWYRQILGQKVEFLVSFYNNEISEKSEIFDDQFSVERPDGSNFTLKIRSTKLEDSAMYFCASIDTEAFFGQGTRLTVV.

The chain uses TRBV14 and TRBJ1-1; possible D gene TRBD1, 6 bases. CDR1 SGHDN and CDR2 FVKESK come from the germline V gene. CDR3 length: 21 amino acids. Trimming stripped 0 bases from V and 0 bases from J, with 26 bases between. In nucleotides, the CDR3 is TGTGCCAGCAGCCAAGATCACGCCTTAACGGGACATTTGATCTTGAACACTGAAGCTTTCTTT. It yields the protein CASSQDHALTGHLILNTEAFF.

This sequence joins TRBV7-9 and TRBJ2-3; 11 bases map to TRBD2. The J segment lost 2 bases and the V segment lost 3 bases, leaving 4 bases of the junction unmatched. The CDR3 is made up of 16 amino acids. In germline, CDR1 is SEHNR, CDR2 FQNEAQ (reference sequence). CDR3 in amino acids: CASSFGTSGYTDTQYF. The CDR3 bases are TGTGCCAGCAGCTTCGGGACTAGCGGATACACAGATACGCAGTATTTT.

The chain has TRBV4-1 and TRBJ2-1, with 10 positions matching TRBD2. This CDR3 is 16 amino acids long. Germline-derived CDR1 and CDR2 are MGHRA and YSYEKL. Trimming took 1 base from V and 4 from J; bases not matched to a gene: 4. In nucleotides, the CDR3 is TGCGCCAGCAGCCAAGCAAGGACTAGCGGATACAATGAGCAGTTCTTC. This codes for CASSQARTSGYNEQFF.

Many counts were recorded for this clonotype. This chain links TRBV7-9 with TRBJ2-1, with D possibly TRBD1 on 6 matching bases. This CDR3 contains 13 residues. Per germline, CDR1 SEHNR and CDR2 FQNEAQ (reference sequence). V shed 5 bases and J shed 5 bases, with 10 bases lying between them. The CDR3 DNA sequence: TGTGCCAGCAGCCACGGACAGAACAATGAGCAGTTCTTC. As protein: CASSHGQNNEQFF.

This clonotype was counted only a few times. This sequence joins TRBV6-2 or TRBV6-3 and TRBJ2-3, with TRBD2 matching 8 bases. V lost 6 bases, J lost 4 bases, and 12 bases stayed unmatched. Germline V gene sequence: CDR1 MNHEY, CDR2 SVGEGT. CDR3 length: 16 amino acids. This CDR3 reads CASSSGVAGKADTQYF. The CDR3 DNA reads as TGTGCCAGCAGCTCAGGGGTAGCGGGGAAAGCAGATACGCAGTATTTT.

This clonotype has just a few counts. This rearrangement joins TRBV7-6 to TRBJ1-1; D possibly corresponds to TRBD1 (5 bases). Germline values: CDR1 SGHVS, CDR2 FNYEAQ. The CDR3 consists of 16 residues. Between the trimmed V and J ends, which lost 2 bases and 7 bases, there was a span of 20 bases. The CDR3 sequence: CASSLRGAIGDGEAFF. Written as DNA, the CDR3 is TGTGCCAGCAGCTTACGCGGGGCCATTGGTGACGGTGAAGCTTTCTTT.

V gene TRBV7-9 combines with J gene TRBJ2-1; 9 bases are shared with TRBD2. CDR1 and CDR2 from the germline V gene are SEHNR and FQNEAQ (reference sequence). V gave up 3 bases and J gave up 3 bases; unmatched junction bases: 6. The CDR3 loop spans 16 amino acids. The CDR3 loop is CASSFRGGGGYNEQFF. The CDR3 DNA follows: TGTGCCAGCAGCTTCCGTGGCGGGGGGGGCTACAATGAGCAGTTCTTC.

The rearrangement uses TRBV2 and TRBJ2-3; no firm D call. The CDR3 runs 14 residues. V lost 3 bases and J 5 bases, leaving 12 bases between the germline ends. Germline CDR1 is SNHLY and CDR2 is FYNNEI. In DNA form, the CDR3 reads TGTGCCAGCAGTGATTTGGTGGCCAGAGATACGCAGTATTTT. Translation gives CASSDLVARDTQYF.

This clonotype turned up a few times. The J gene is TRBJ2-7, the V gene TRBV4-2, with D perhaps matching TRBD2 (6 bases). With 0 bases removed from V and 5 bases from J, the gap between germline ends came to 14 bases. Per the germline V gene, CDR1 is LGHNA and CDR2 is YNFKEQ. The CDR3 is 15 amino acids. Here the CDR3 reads CASSQDPGVGNEQYV. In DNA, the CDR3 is TGTGCCAGCAGCCAAGATCCGGGGGTAGGAAACGAGCAGTACGTC.

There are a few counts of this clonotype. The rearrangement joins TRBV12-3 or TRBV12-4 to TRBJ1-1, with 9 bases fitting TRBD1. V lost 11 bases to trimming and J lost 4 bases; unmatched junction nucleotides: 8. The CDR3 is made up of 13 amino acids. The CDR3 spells CAARDREGTEAFF. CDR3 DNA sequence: TGTGCCGCACGGGACAGGGAGGGCACTGAAGCTTTCTTT.

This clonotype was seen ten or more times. This CDR3 reads CASRGEAAYNEQFF. Written as DNA, the CDR3 is TGTGCCAGTAGGGGGGAGGCAGCCTACAATGAGCAGTTCTTC. The chain carries TRBV7-9 and TRBJ2-1, with D possibly called TRBD1 or TRBD2 (6 bases each). CDR3 size: 14 residues. CDR1 is SEHNR and CDR2 is FQNEAQ in the germline V gene (reference sequence). V lost 9 bases to trimming and J lost 2 bases, with 14 bases between them.

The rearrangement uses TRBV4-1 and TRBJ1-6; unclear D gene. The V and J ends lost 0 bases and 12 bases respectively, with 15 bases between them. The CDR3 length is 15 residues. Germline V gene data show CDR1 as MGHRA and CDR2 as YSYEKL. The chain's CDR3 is CASSQEWAVLVPLHF. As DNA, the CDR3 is TGCGCCAGCAGCCAAGAATGGGCAGTTCTAGTACCCCTCCACTTT.

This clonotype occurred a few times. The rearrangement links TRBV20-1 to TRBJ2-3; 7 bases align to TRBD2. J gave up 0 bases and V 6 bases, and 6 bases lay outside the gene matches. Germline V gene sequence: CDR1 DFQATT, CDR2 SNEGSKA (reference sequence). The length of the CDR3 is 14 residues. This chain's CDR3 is CSAPSGVSTDTQYF. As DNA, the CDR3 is TGCAGTGCCCCGAGCGGGGTAAGCACAGATACGCAGTATTTT.

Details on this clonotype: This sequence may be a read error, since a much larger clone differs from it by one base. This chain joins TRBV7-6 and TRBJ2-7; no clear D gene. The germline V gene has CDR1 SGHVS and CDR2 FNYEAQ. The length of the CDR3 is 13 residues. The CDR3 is CARSSTLSYEQYF. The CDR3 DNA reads TGTGCCAGGAGCTCTACCCTCTCCTACGAGCAGTACTTC.

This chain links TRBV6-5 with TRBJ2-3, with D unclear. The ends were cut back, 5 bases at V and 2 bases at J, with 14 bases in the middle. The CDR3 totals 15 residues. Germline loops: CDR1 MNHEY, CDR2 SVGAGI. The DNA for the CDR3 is TGTGCCAGCAGTCCGTGGACCCGCCCCACAGATACGCAGTATTTT. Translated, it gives CASSPWTRPTDTQYF.

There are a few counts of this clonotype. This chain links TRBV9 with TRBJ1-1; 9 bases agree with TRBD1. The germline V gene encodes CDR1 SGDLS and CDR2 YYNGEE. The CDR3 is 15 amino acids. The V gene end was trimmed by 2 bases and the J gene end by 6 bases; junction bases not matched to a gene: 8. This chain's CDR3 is CASSVYRDRVSEAFF. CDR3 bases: TGTGCCAGCAGCGTTTACCGGGACAGGGTTTCTGAAGCTTTCTTT.

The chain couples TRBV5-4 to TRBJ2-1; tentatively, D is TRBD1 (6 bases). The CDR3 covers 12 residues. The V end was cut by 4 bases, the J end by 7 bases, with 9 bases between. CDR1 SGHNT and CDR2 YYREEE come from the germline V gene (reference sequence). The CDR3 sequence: CASSEGENEQFF. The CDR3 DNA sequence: TGTGCCAGCAGCGAGGGGGAAAATGAGCAGTTCTTC.

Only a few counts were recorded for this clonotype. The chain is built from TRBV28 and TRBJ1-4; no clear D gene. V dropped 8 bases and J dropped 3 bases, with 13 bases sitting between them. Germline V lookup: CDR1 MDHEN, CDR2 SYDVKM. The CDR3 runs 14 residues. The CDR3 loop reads CASGPLGANEKLFF. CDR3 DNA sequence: TGTGCCAGCGGGCCCCTGGGAGCTAATGAAAAACTGTTTTTT.